These 23 T cell receptor beta chains came from one sample sequenced in a study of OX40 agonist ivuxolimab in advanced cancers. The method was the immunoSEQ multiplex PCR assay. This immuneACCESS table, as held by TCRdb, lists in-frame sequences with V and J called but not all clones. Of the missing ones, under half trace to an unresolved V gene in checked studies; the others have no known cause. Within this sample are 60,000 to 95,000 clones, with roughly 87% of them counted one time only. The ten largest clonotypes hold around 0.6% of the sample. The source was CD4+ or CD8+ T cells sorted from blood, collected in a trial of the OX40 agonist ivuxolimab. These TCRs come from an adult with an advanced solid tumor such as melanoma, head and neck, liver or kidney cancer.

The gene calls are TRBV6-5 and TRBJ2-7, with 8 bases aligning to TRBD1. V lost 2 bases to trimming and J lost 0 bases; unmatched junction nucleotides: 3. Germline V gives CDR1 MNHEY, CDR2 SVGAGI. This CDR3 has 15 residues. The CDR3 sequence: CASSYDGTGSYEQYF. The CDR3 region has the DNA TGTGCCAGCAGTTACGATGGGACAGGCTCCTACGAGCAGTACTTC.

The rearrangement links TRBV7-2 to TRBJ1-1; D might be TRBD1 (5 bases). Trimming removed 5 bases from V and 6 bases from J, with 13 bases in between. The CDR3 loop spans 13 amino acids. Germline V gene data show CDR1 as SGHTA and CDR2 as FQGNSA. The CDR3 sequence: CASSPLRGAEAFF. CDR3 coding DNA: TGTGCCAGCAGCCCACTCCGGGGGGCTGAAGCTTTCTTT.

The V call is TRBV11-2, the J call TRBJ2-7; D is uncertain. V lost 3 bases and J 7 bases, leaving 10 bases between the germline ends. CDR3 length: 12 amino acids. CDR1 is SGHAT and CDR2 is FQNNGV in the germline V gene. CDR3 nucleotide sequence: TGTGCCAGCAGCTTGGCCTTGGGGGAGCAGTACTTC. The encoded protein is CASSLALGEQYF.

This clone was seen more than once but under ten times. The chain links TRBV5-6 to TRBJ2-1, with TRBD1 matching over 8 bases. Trimming took 6 bases from V and 10 from J; bases not matched to a gene: 9. Germline V gene data show CDR1 as SGHDT and CDR2 as YYEEEE. This CDR3 region has 13 residues. The chain's CDR3 is CASTNGQGREQFF. The CDR3 DNA follows: TGTGCCAGCACCAACGGACAGGGCCGGGAGCAGTTCTTC. Drawing the rest from reference TRBV5-6 and TRBJ2-1, the complete variable domain is DAGVTQSPTHLIKTRGQQVTLRCSPKSGHDTVSWYQQALGQGPQFIFQYYEEEERQRGNFPDRFSGHQFPNYSSELNVNALLLGDSALYLCASTNGQGREQFFGPGTRLTVL.

The chain employs TRBV5-6 and TRBJ2-1, with 8 bases identical to TRBD2. V gave up 5 bases and J gave up 15 bases; unmatched junction bases: 7. This CDR3 has 11 residues. Germline V gene data show CDR1 as SGHDT and CDR2 as YYEEEE. The DNA of the CDR3 is TGTGCCAGCAGTTCCGGGACTAGTGGGTTCTTC. It translates to CASSSGTSGFF.

V is TRBV7-9 and J is TRBJ2-1, with 10 bases matching TRBD2. CDR3 size: 17 residues. Germline V lookup: CDR1 SEHNR, CDR2 FQNEAQ (reference sequence). The junction had 9 bases not matched to a gene; V was cut back by 1 base and J by 6 bases. The CDR3 bases are TGTGCCAGCAGCTTAGTGGTTTTGGCTAGCGGGGGCAATGAGCAGTTCTTC. This sequence encodes CASSLVVLASGGNEQFF.

Only a few counts were recorded for this clone. The chain has TRBV15 and TRBJ1-5; no reliable D call. The V end lost 0 bases, the J end lost 6 bases, and 3 bases lay between the germline ends. The CDR3 is made up of 12 amino acids. Germline V gene data show CDR1 as LNHNV and CDR2 as YYDKDF (reference sequence). The DNA of the CDR3 is TGTGCCACCAGCAGAGACGTTCAGCCCCAGCATTTT. It codes for CATSRDVQPQHF.

The rearrangement links TRBV7-2 to TRBJ2-3; 9 bases fit TRBD1. The germline V gene encodes CDR1 SGHTA and CDR2 FQGNSA. The CDR3 is 15 residues long. J was trimmed by 7 bases and V by 4 bases; bases with no gene match: 9. The CDR3: CASSSGTGQGNTQYF. The CDR3 nucleotides are TGTGCCAGCAGCTCCGGGACAGGGCAAGGGAATACGCAGTATTTT.

The V and J genes are TRBV7-6 and TRBJ2-3; D perhaps matches TRBD2 (7 bases). The CDR3 consists of 17 residues. Germline CDR1 and CDR2: SGHVS and FNYEAQ. Between the trimmed V and J ends, which lost 5 bases and 0 bases, there was a span of 18 bases. Here the CDR3 reads CASSKRAGAQSTDTQYF. The DNA of the CDR3 is TGTGCCAGCAGCAAAAGGGCGGGGGCCCAAAGCACAGATACGCAGTATTTT.

The V and J genes are TRBV7-3 and TRBJ2-2; D is ambiguous. Germline CDR1 and CDR2: SGHTA and FQGTGA. The CDR3 runs to 14 residues. V was clipped by 4 bases and J by 0 bases, with 6 bases between them. CDR3 in DNA: TGTGCCAGCAGCTCGGATGCGAACACCGGGGAGCTGTTTTTT. It translates to CASSSDANTGELFF.

The genes are TRBV11-2 and TRBJ2-5, with TRBD1 matching over 8 bases. V was pared by 2 bases and J by 7 bases, with 15 bases of the junction left unmatched. In germline, CDR1 is SGHAT, CDR2 FQNNGV. The CDR3 contains 17 residues. CDR3 protein: CASSLIRGRTGLGTQYF. In nucleotides, the CDR3 is TGTGCCAGCAGCTTAATCAGGGGGCGTACCGGGTTAGGGACCCAGTACTTC.

As DNA, the CDR3 is TGTGCCAGCTCACAGGGGAATACAGATACGCAGTATTTT. It yields the protein CASSQGNTDTQYF. V usage is TRBV18 and J usage is TRBJ2-3; D may be TRBD1 (5 bases). The V end was cut by 4 bases, the J end by 3 bases, with 8 bases between. The CDR3 is 13 amino acids. Germline CDR1 is KGHSH and CDR2 is LQKENI.

The chain recombines TRBV11-2 with TRBJ2-7, with 11 bases lining up with TRBD1. CDR1 is SGHAT and CDR2 is FQNNGV in the germline V gene. J gave up 7 bases and V 5 bases, and 10 bases lay outside the gene matches. CDR3 length equals 15 residues. The CDR3 loop is CASSRGTGGLGEQYF. In DNA form, the CDR3 reads TGTGCCAGCAGCCGGGGGACAGGGGGATTAGGTGAGCAGTACTTC. Supplemented by reference TRBV11-2 and TRBJ2-7, the full variable domain reads EAGVAQSPRYKIIEKRQSVAFWCNPISGHATLYWYQQILGQGPKLLIQFQNNGVVDDSQLPKDRFSAERLKGVDSTLKIQPAKLEDSAVYLCASSRGTGGLGEQYFGPGTRLTVT.

This clone was seen more than once but under ten times. The rearrangement links TRBV5-8 to TRBJ2-3; no reliable D call. CDR3 length: 13 amino acids. Germline V CDR1 and CDR2: SGHTS, YDEGEE. V lost 2 bases, J lost 1 base, and 5 bases lay in between. CDR3 nucleotide sequence: TGTGCCAGCAGCTTCCGGGGCACAGATACGCAGTATTTT. This sequence encodes CASSFRGTDTQYF.

The gene calls are TRBV7-2 and TRBJ1-1, with a weak D call TRBD1 (5 bases). The germline V gene encodes CDR1 SGHTA and CDR2 FQGNSA. The length of the CDR3 is 15 residues. Trimming pared 7 bases from V and 0 bases from J, leaving 15 bases between. CDR3 sequence reads: CASTNGGDLNTEAFF. The CDR3 DNA follows: TGTGCCAGCACCAACGGGGGGGACTTGAACACTGAAGCTTTCTTT. The variable domain in full, completed from reference TRBV7-2 and TRBJ1-1, reads GAGVSQSPSNKVTEKGKDVELRCDPISGHTALYWYRQSLGQGLEFLIYFQGNSAPDKSGLPSDRFSAERTGGSVSTLTIQRTQQEDSAVYLCASTNGGDLNTEAFFGQGTRLTVV.

V is TRBV9 and J is TRBJ2-7, with D perhaps matching TRBD2 (6 bases). The CDR3 is 14 residues long. The germline V gene has CDR1 SGDLS and CDR2 YYNGEE. V lost 0 bases and J lost 3, with 10 bases in between. The CDR3 DNA reads as TGTGCCAGCAGCGTAGCGGGCGGGGACTACGAGCAGTACTTC. Residues: CASSVAGGDYEQYF.

This chain joins TRBV6-5 and TRBJ2-7; TRBD1 is a possible D gene (7 bases). CDR3 length: 15 amino acids. Per germline, CDR1 MNHEY and CDR2 SVGAGI. Trimming took 2 bases from V and 6 from J, leaving 17 bases between them. Here the CDR3 reads CASSYGGRQGGEQYF. The CDR3 bases are TGTGCCAGCAGTTACGGAGGGAGACAGGGCGGCGAGCAGTACTTC.

In its sample, this clone was seen once. The rearrangement uses TRBV7-3 and TRBJ2-3, with D tentatively TRBD1 (5 bases). V was clipped by 5 bases and J by 1 base, with 10 bases between them. This CDR3 has 14 amino acids. Germline CDR1 and CDR2: SGHTA and FQGTGA. The CDR3 DNA sequence: TGTGCCAGCAGCCTCGAACAGGGCACAGATACGCAGTATTTT. Translated: CASSLEQGTDTQYF.

V and J are TRBV6-5 and TRBJ1-1; D gene uncertain. The CDR3 has 14 amino acids. Looked up from germline, CDR1 is MNHEY and CDR2 is SVGAGI. Deletions cut 6 bases from V and 1 base from J, with 12 bases between. Here the CDR3 DNA reads TGTGCCAGCAGGTGGCCTGGGAAGAACACTGAAGCTTTCTTT. This codes for CASRWPGKNTEAFF.

V gene TRBV30 combines with J gene TRBJ1-3, with 7 nucleotides matching TRBD1. CDR1 and CDR2 (germline): GTSNPN, SVGIG (reference sequence). CDR3 length equals 13 residues. The V gene end was trimmed by 5 bases and the J gene end by 4 bases; junction bases not matched to a gene: 5. This CDR3 reads CAWGGGSGNTIYF. Written as DNA, the CDR3 is TGTGCCTGGGGAGGGGGCTCCGGAAACACCATATATTTT. The full variable domain, with the rest looked up from reference TRBV30 and TRBJ1-3, is SQTIHQWPATLVQPVGSPLSLECTVEGTSNPNLYWYRQAAGRGLQLLFYSVGIGQISSEVPQNLSASRPQDRQFILSSKKLLLSDSGFYLCAWGGGSGNTIYFGEGSWLTVV.

The CDR3 loop reads CASSYGGAGQPQHF. The DNA of the CDR3 is TGTGCCAGCAGTTACGGGGGCGCGGGTCAGCCCCAGCATTTT. The chain couples TRBV6-5 to TRBJ1-5; the D gene is possibly TRBD1 (6 bases). The CDR3 length is 14 residues. Per the germline V gene, CDR1 is MNHEY and CDR2 is SVGAGI. The V end was cut by 2 bases, the J end by 6 bases, with 11 bases between.

CDR3 region: CASSLNTGAETQYF. CDR3 nucleotide sequence: TGCGCCAGCAGCCTTAATACCGGCGCGGAGACCCAGTACTTC. The V call is TRBV5-1, the J call TRBJ2-5, with no clear D. Looked up from germline, CDR1 is SGHRS and CDR2 is YFSETQ. CDR3 length equals 14 residues. Trimming pared 4 bases from V and 5 bases from J, leaving 15 bases between.

The genes are TRBV6-1 and TRBJ2-1; 8 nucleotides match TRBD1. The germline gives CDR1 MNHNS, CDR2 SASEGT. This CDR3 is 15 amino acids long. V shed 8 bases, J shed 4 bases, and the junction held 10 bases outside the gene matches. Here the CDR3 DNA reads TGTGCCAGCGCTCCAGGGACAGGAGGTTACAATGAGCAGTTCTTC. Translating it yields CASAPGTGGYNEQFF.